One and the same sample provided the 11 T cell receptor beta chains below, sequenced in a study of CD8+ T cells in alopecia areata. Treatment here: oral pan-JAK inhibitor, 5-10 mg twice daily. Sequencing templates came from extracted RNA that was reverse transcribed into cDNA. Assay used: immunoSEQ multiplex PCR; TCRdb lists only in-frame clones, some missing. The repertoire holds some 190,000 clones, with about three fifths as singletons. This specimen was CD4+ T cells sorted from blood, taken at week 4, from a patient treated with tofacitinib. Receptors originate from a human donor with alopecia areata.

V is TRBV11-2 and J is TRBJ2-7; D assignment may be TRBD1 or TRBD2 (5 bases each). Trimming shortened V by 4 bases and J by 5 bases, and 15 bases separated the two germline ends. Germline V gene sequence: CDR1 SGHAT, CDR2 FQNNGV. CDR3 size: 14 residues. CDR3 loop: CASSSSPGPNEQYF. CDR3 DNA: TGTGCCAGCAGCTCATCCCCGGGACCCAACGAGCAGTACTTC.

This clone turned up a few times. The chain employs TRBV19 and TRBJ1-3; D is uncertain. The CDR3 extends over 13 amino acids. The germline CDR1 and CDR2 sequences are LNHDA and SQIVND (reference sequence). Trimming shortened V by 7 bases and J by 0 bases, and 7 bases separated the two germline ends. CDR3 nucleotide sequence: TGTGCCAGTAACAGCTACTCTGGAAACACCATATATTTT. Translation gives CASNSYSGNTIYF.

The chain carries TRBV19 and TRBJ2-1; D ambiguous. Deletions cut 5 bases from V and 4 bases from J, with 15 bases between. Germline CDR1 and CDR2: LNHDA and SQIVND (reference sequence). This CDR3 is built from 15 residues. The CDR3 nucleotides are TGTGCCAGTAGTCTCCCTGGTTTCCGATACAATGAGCAGTTCTTC. Translating gives CASSLPGFRYNEQFF.

This chain links TRBV6-1 with TRBJ1-5; a weak D match, TRBD1 (5 bases). CDR1 MNHNS and CDR2 SASEGT come from the germline V gene. This CDR3 has 15 residues. Trimming took off 6 bases at V and 3 bases at J, with 15 bases between the two ends. The CDR3 loop reads CASSLGQANNQPQHF. The CDR3, as DNA: TGTGCCAGCAGCTTGGGGCAGGCAAACAATCAGCCCCAGCATTTT.

V is TRBV30 and J is TRBJ2-7; TRBD2 might be the D (6 bases). Germline CDR1 and CDR2: GTSNPN and SVGIG (reference sequence). The CDR3 is 13 residues long. With 2 bases removed from V and 7 bases from J, the gap between germline ends came to 15 bases. The DNA of the CDR3 is TGTGCCTGGAGTAGGAGGGGCACGGGGGAGCAGTACTTC. It specifies CAWSRRGTGEQYF.

The V and J genes are TRBV18 and TRBJ2-3, with TRBD2 as a possible D gene (5 bases). With 0 bases removed from V and 8 bases from J, the gap between germline ends came to 9 bases. The CDR3 runs to 13 residues. Germline CDR1 KGHSH, CDR2 LQKENI. The CDR3 coding sequence is TGTGCCAGCTCACCACCGACTACGGCTACGCAGTATTTT. Encoded protein: CASSPPTTATQYF.

This clone was seen more than once but under ten times. This chain connects TRBV7-3 to TRBJ1-3, with D tentatively TRBD1 (6 bases). This CDR3 spans 15 amino acids. The ends were cut back, 5 bases at V and 0 bases at J, with 11 bases in the middle. Germline CDR1 reads SGHTA; CDR2 reads FQGTGA. As DNA, the CDR3 is TGTGCCAGCAGCCCAACAGGGAGCTCTGGAAACACCATATATTTT. It encodes CASSPTGSSGNTIYF.

This clone appeared a few times. This chain uses TRBV29-1 with TRBJ2-5, with D hard to call. Trimming took 7 bases from V and 4 from J, leaving 10 bases between them. CDR3 size: 11 residues. Germline V gene data show CDR1 as SQVTM and CDR2 as ANQGSEA. In DNA, the CDR3 is TGCAGCGCCGTGCACCTAGAGACCCAGTACTTC. This codes for CSAVHLETQYF.

DNA of the CDR3: TGCAGCGTCGTGACAGGGTACACCGGGGAGCTGTTTTTT. Translating gives CSVVTGYTGELFF. V usage is TRBV29-1 and J usage is TRBJ2-2, with 7 bases that match TRBD1. The germline CDR1 and CDR2 sequences are SQVTM and ANQGSEA. V lost 6 bases, J lost 3 bases, and 4 bases stayed unmatched. CDR3 length: 13 residues.

V is TRBV9 and J is TRBJ2-1, with 11 bases aligning to TRBD2. V was pared by 0 bases and J by 8 bases, with 4 bases of the junction left unmatched. The CDR3 loop spans 15 amino acids. Per the germline V gene, CDR1 is SGDLS and CDR2 is YYNGEE. DNA of the CDR3: TGTGCCAGCAGCGTAGCTAGCGGGAGGAAGGATGAGCAGTTCTTC. This sequence encodes CASSVASGRKDEQFF.

This clone has a handful of counts. The J gene is TRBJ2-3, the V gene TRBV11-1, with TRBD1 matching 10 bases. The CDR3 runs to 16 residues. The V and J ends lost 4 bases and 4 bases, in that order; junction bases with no gene match: 8. Germline V gene data show CDR1 as SGHAT and CDR2 as FQDESV (reference sequence). CDR3 nucleotides: TGTGCCAGCAGCTCCCGGGACAGGGGAGGGGCAGATACGCAGTATTTT. Translated, it gives CASSSRDRGGADTQYF.